This T cell receptor (beta chain) was observed in a study of T cells in Graves' hyperthyroidism and ophthalmopathy. The study, taken as a whole, reports: Among clonotypes expanded in thyroid above 0.001, most were also found in blood. Patients with ophthalmopathy were separated from those with stable hyperthyroidism by a 13 V-J model.

Researchers amplified the TCR beta CDR3 regions from RNA transcripts. First-round RT-PCR targeting the TCR CDR3 was performed with the HTBI primer set. TCRdb re-derived calls from the multiplex PCR reads in MiXCR, one entry per CDR3 protein. Here the sample spans about 400,000 distinct CDR3 sequences, 15% to 17% being singletons. This clonotype has ten or more counts. What it binds is unknown. The sequencing input was blood. This TCR was sampled from a woman in her late teens or twenties with Graves' hyperthyroidism.

CDR3 protein: CASSLGAGGPMNEQYF. In nucleotides, the CDR3 is TGTGCCAGCAGTTTAGGAGCGGGAGGCCCTATGAACGAGCAGTACTTC. V gene TRBV12-3 or TRBV12-4 combines with J gene TRBJ2-7; 9 nucleotides match TRBD2. Trimming removed 1 base from V and 5 bases from J; junction bases left unmatched: 9. This CDR3 is 16 amino acids long.